These 24 T cell receptor beta chains share one sample of origin, sequenced in a study of memory CD4+ T cells and cytomegalovirus serostatus. Single viable CD3+CD4+CD8-CD45RO+ cells were sorted as the memory CD4+ T cells. Using immunoSEQ multiplex PCR, the repertoire was profiled, and TCRdb retains in-frame clones only, with some absent. Of about 61,000 clones in the sample, over 60% were seen once. Material: memory CD4+ T cells from blood. These receptors were obtained from an adult in good health and CMV-seronegative. Some clones in this sample may be carry-over from other donors' samples.

This clone occurred once. Mismatch with germline at one junction end may stem from a read error. V usage is TRBV7-7 and J usage is TRBJ2-7; no definite D call. CDR3 size: 13 residues. The germline gives CDR1 SSHAT, CDR2 FNYEAQ (reference sequence). CDR3 nucleotide sequence: TGTGCTAGCAGCTTAGAGGTGTCTTACGAGCAGTACTTC. Translating gives CASSLEVSYEQYF.

The chain has TRBV28 and TRBJ1-6; 7 positions match TRBD1. The CDR3 has 15 residues. The V gene's germline CDR1 is MDHEN and CDR2 SYDVKM. Trimming at V came to 5 bases and at J to 2 bases, leaving 3 bases not matched to a gene. CDR3 nucleotide sequence: TGTGCCAGCAGTATTCAGGGGGCCTATAATTCACCCCTCCACTTT. Translation: CASSIQGAYNSPLHF.

This chain joins TRBV7-2 and TRBJ2-5; no firm D call. V shed 5 bases and J shed 4 bases, with 11 bases lying between them. The V gene's germline CDR1 is SGHTA and CDR2 FQGNSA. This CDR3 spans 13 amino acids. The DNA for the CDR3 is TGTGCCAGCAGCGCTGGGCCAGGAGAGACCCAGTACTTC. Translation gives CASSAGPGETQYF.

V and J are TRBV25-1 and TRBJ1-2; 10 positions agree with TRBD1. The CDR3 extends over 12 amino acids. Germline assignment: CDR1 MGHDK and CDR2 SYGVNS. V lost 4 bases to trimming and J lost 7 bases; unmatched junction nucleotides: 0. The chain's CDR3 is CASSGTGGGYTF. As DNA, the CDR3 is TGTGCCAGCAGTGGGACAGGGGGTGGCTACACCTTC.

The chain couples TRBV4-1 to TRBJ1-2; maybe TRBD1 (6 bases). CDR1 is MGHRA, CDR2 YSYEKL, per germline. The CDR3 sequence is 15 residues long. Trimming removed 4 bases from V and 2 bases from J, with 14 bases in between. CDR3 protein: CASSPIPTGNYGYTF. CDR3 sequence (DNA): TGCGCCAGCAGCCCAATTCCCACAGGGAACTATGGCTACACCTTC.

This clone was recorded once. The chain links TRBV5-4 to TRBJ2-7, with TRBD1 matching 8 bases. Per germline, CDR1 SGHNT and CDR2 YYREEE (reference sequence). Trimming cost V 3 bases and J 0 bases; bases outside gene matches: 2. CDR3 length: 14 residues. The chain's CDR3 is CASSWGTGSYEQYF. DNA of the CDR3: TGTGCCAGCAGCTGGGGGACAGGCTCCTACGAGCAGTACTTC. Variable domain in full (rest from reference TRBV5-4 and TRBJ2-7): ETGVTQSPTHLIKTRGQQVTLRCSSQSGHNTVSWYQQALGQGPQFIFQYYREEENGRGNFPPRFSGLQFPNYSSELNVNALELDDSALYLCASSWGTGSYEQYFGPGTRLTVT.

The gene calls are TRBV18 and TRBJ1-5, with 7 bases matching TRBD1. Germline CDR1 KGHSH, CDR2 LQKENI. With 1 base clipped from V and 3 bases from J, the junction kept 9 bases outside the gene matches. The CDR3 runs to 17 residues. The CDR3 DNA sequence: TGTGCCAGCTCACCACGAACGACAGGGCCCTTCAATCAGCCCCAGCATTTT. Translation: CASSPRTTGPFNQPQHF.

The chain recombines TRBV7-9 with TRBJ1-4, with 10 bases lining up with TRBD1. The CDR3 loop spans 15 amino acids. Germline CDR1 SEHNR, CDR2 FQNEAQ (reference sequence). Trimming at V came to 4 bases and at J to 8 bases, leaving 7 bases not matched to a gene. In DNA form, the CDR3 reads TGTGCCAGCAGCTCGGACAGGGGGGTCGGCGAAAAACTGTTTTTT. Translated: CASSSDRGVGEKLFF.

This chain connects TRBV19 to TRBJ2-1, with 9 bases lining up with TRBD2. The germline gives CDR1 LNHDA, CDR2 SQIVND (reference sequence). Unmatched junction bases numbered 8, after V lost 6 bases and J lost 8 bases. The CDR3 contains 14 residues. Written as DNA, the CDR3 is TGTGCCAGTAGCCCTAGCGGGGCAGGCCATGAGCAGTTCTTC. Amino acids: CASSPSGAGHEQFF.

The chain employs TRBV6-1 and TRBJ1-2; D gene uncertain. The germline gives CDR1 MNHNS, CDR2 SASEGT. Trimming removed 5 bases at V and 6 bases at J, with 16 bases between. This CDR3 spans 14 amino acids. CDR3 amino acids: CASSIHSPQDGYTF. CDR3 nucleotide sequence: TGTGCCAGCAGTATTCACTCCCCCCAGGATGGCTACACCTTC.

Here the CDR3 DNA reads TGTGCCAGCAGCTTATTTCCGGGGTCGAGCCACAATGAGCAGTTCTTC. Translating it yields CASSLFPGSSHNEQFF. The V call is TRBV7-2, the J call TRBJ2-1; a weak D match, TRBD2 (5 bases). Trimming removed 2 bases from V and 5 bases from J, with 16 bases in between. CDR3 length: 16 residues. Germline lookup yields CDR1 SGHTA and CDR2 FQGNSA.

The chain recombines TRBV2 with TRBJ1-2; perhaps TRBD1 as D (6 bases). CDR3 size: 12 residues. Germline V lookup: CDR1 SNHLY, CDR2 FYNNEI. Trimming removed 8 bases from V and 8 bases from J, with 15 bases in between. CDR3 residues: CASLDGGQGYTF. The CDR3 DNA is TGTGCCAGCTTAGATGGGGGGCAAGGCTACACCTTC.

This clone has only a few counts. The gene calls are TRBV5-1 and TRBJ2-2, with 7 bases aligning to TRBD2. The ends lost 4 bases at V and 4 bases at J; junction bases unmatched: 13. The CDR3 extends over 17 amino acids. CDR1 SGHRS and CDR2 YFSETQ come from the germline V gene. The CDR3 is CASSPQPGTGGTGELFF. Written as DNA, the CDR3 is TGCGCCAGCAGCCCACAACCCGGGACGGGAGGCACCGGGGAGCTGTTTTTT.

Regarding this clone: Other DNA sequences in this specimen translate into the identical CDR3. J is TRBJ2-7 and V is TRBV30; tentative D call: TRBD1 (7 bases). CDR1 is GTSNPN, CDR2 SVGIG, per germline (reference sequence). V shed 7 bases and J shed 7 bases, with 26 bases lying between them. The CDR3 is made up of 15 amino acids. The CDR3 region is CASRLTGTGRGEQYF. CDR3 sequence (DNA): TGTGCCTCAAGACTGACAGGGACTGGTCGTGGGGAGCAGTACTTC.

The V call is TRBV6-1, the J call TRBJ2-7; either TRBD1 or TRBD2 may fit D (5 bases each). The CDR3 is 12 amino acids. The V end lost 3 bases, the J end lost 3 bases, and 6 bases lay between the germline ends. The germline CDR1 and CDR2 sequences are MNHNS and SASEGT. The chain's CDR3 is CASSERGYEQYF. CDR3 sequence (DNA): TGTGCCAGCAGTGAGAGGGGCTACGAGCAGTACTTC.

The sample holds a few counts of this clone. The rearrangement joins TRBV10-3 to TRBJ1-1; 8 nucleotides line up with TRBD1. Germline assignment: CDR1 ENHRY and CDR2 SYGVKD. CDR3 length: 14 residues. The junction had 7 bases not matched to a gene; V was cut back by 5 bases and J by 5 bases. Here the CDR3 reads CAISLNRGETEAFF. CDR3 bases: TGTGCCATCAGTTTAAACAGGGGGGAAACTGAAGCTTTCTTT.

The gene calls are TRBV6-6 and TRBJ1-6; 8 bases line up with TRBD1. V lost 5 bases to trimming and J lost 3 bases; unmatched junction nucleotides: 6. The CDR3 has 16 residues. Germline CDR1 is MNHNY and CDR2 is SVGAGI (reference sequence). For the CDR3, the DNA is TGTGCCAGCAGTCACAGGGGGGGAAACTATAATTCACCCCTCCACTTT. Amino acids: CASSHRGGNYNSPLHF.

The chain uses TRBV6-1 and TRBJ2-5; D perhaps matches TRBD2 (6 bases). Germline assignment: CDR1 MNHNS and CDR2 SASEGT. The V gene lost 2 bases and the J gene lost 2 bases, with 6 bases spanning the gap. The length of the CDR3 is 13 residues. The CDR3 spells CASSERGQETQYF. In DNA form, the CDR3 reads TGTGCCAGCAGTGAACGGGGGCAAGAGACCCAGTACTTC.

The J gene is TRBJ1-2, the V gene TRBV30; 7 bases are a match to TRBD1. J lost 4 bases, V lost 0 bases, and 2 bases had no gene match. The CDR3 runs 13 residues. Per the germline V gene, CDR1 is GTSNPN and CDR2 is SVGIG (reference sequence). DNA of the CDR3: TGTGCCTGGAGTGTAGGGACAGTCTATGGCTACACCTTC. Its translation is CAWSVGTVYGYTF.

Here the CDR3 DNA reads TGCAGCGTTGTCGCGGATAATGAAAAACTGTTTTTT. This sequence encodes CSVVADNEKLFF. The V call is TRBV29-1, the J call TRBJ1-4; D not resolved. Per the germline V gene, CDR1 is SQVTM and CDR2 is ANQGSEA. This CDR3 comprises 12 residues. Trimming pared 4 bases from V and 4 bases from J, leaving 7 bases between. Full variable domain (outside the CDR3, taken from reference TRBV29-1 and TRBJ1-4): SAVISQKPSRDICQRGTSLTIQCQVDSQVTMMFWYRQQPGQSLTLIATANQGSEATYESGFVIDKFPISRPNLTFSTLTVSNMSPEDSSIYLCSVVADNEKLFFGSGTQLSVL.

The chain employs TRBV11-2 and TRBJ1-2, with D perhaps TRBD1 (6 bases). This CDR3 is built from 16 residues. Germline V CDR1 and CDR2: SGHAT, FQNNGV. The CDR3 spells CPQLDWDITPNYGYTF. For the CDR3, the DNA is TGTCCCCAGCTTGATTGGGACATTACCCCAAACTATGGCTACACCTTC.

This rearrangement joins TRBV11-1 to TRBJ2-7; 10 nucleotides line up with TRBD2. V gave up 1 base and J gave up 1 base; unmatched junction bases: 7. The CDR3 loop spans 17 amino acids. CDR1 is SGHAT, CDR2 FQDESV, per germline (reference sequence). CDR3 in DNA: TGTGCCAGCAGCTTAGTTCAGATAGCGGGAGGATCCTACGAGCAGTACTTC. Encoded protein: CASSLVQIAGGSYEQYF.

CDR3 protein: CASSQTGREAFF. As DNA, the CDR3 is TGTGCCAGCTCTCAGACAGGGCGTGAAGCTTTCTTT. The V gene is TRBV6-1, the J gene TRBJ1-1, with 7 bases that match TRBD1. Germline values: CDR1 MNHNS, CDR2 SASEGT. Losses at the gene ends were 8 bases for V and 7 bases for J; bases not matched to a gene: 7. This CDR3 comprises 12 residues.

This clone was recorded a few times. Other DNA sequences of this sample code for an identical CDR3. The chain carries TRBV15 and TRBJ2-7; TRBD2 matches at 12 bases. Germline V gene lookup returns CDR1 LNHNV and CDR2 YYDKDF (reference sequence). With 5 bases clipped from V and 6 bases from J, the junction kept 5 bases outside the gene matches. This CDR3 comprises 14 residues. The CDR3 is CATSSTSGRSEQYF. Written as DNA, the CDR3 is TGTGCCACCAGCTCGACTAGCGGGAGATCCGAGCAGTACTTC.